This T cell receptor (beta chain) was sequenced in a study of blood T cells in healthy people across ages. Together with a sample-barcoded 5' primer, a J-beta primer mix was included in a second PCR lasting about 7 to 11 cycles. TCRdb analysed the 5' RACE reads with MiXCR anew, one entry per CDR3 protein. This sample has roughly 2 million distinct CDR3 sequences; roughly 49% occur once, and the top ten carry over 2%. J lost 6 bases, V lost 5 bases, and 2 bases had no gene match. The germline V gene encodes CDR1 DFQATT and CDR2 SNEGSKA (reference sequence). The CDR3 totals 12 residues. Total RNA, at least 5 micrograms per sample, was extracted from PBMCs.

The source material was blood. The chain has TRBV20-1 and TRBJ2-4; 9 nucleotides align to TRBD1. The TCR originated in a woman aged 40 to 50 in good health. As DNA, the CDR3 is TGCAGTGCTCTGACAGGGGGAAACATTCAGTACTTC. This encodes CSALTGGNIQYF.